Listed below are T cell receptor beta chains from one sample, sequenced in a study of cytomegalovirus exposure and HLA in healthy donors. The protocol was immunoSEQ multiplex PCR, while the TCRdb copy is restricted to in-frame clones and leaves out a portion. The top ten clones hold roughly 1.5% of a sample with around 180,000 clones, 70% to 80% of them seen once. The sequenced sample was PBMCs. The receptors were gathered from a woman aged 45-65 years in good health and CMV-seronegative. The CDR3 runs from the conserved cysteine through the conserved F or W. D genes are given only for firm matches. A row's size may be missing; if present it is once, few, many or a size class.

v_gene	abundance	d_gene	j_gene	CDR3nt	CDR3aa
TRBV5-4	once	.	TRBJ1-1	TGTGCCAGCAGCCGCATAGACTCAATGCTGAACACTGAAGCTTTCTTT	CASSRIDSMLNTEAFF
TRBV6-1	few	.	TRBJ1-5	TGTGCCAGCAGATTAAATCAGCCCCAGCATTTT	CASRLNQPQHF
TRBV19	.	.	TRBJ1-2	TGTGCCAGTAGTAGAGGACTTAACTATGGCTACACCTTC	CASSRGLNYGYTF
TRBV5-1	.	TRBD1	TRBJ1-2	TGCGCCAGCAGCTTGGCCCCTCGGGGACAGGGAGTACGGAGCTACACCTTC	CASSLAPRGQGVRSYTF
TRBV5-1	.	.	TRBJ1-2	TGCGCCAGCGGCGATCAGGGGAACTATGGCTACACCTTC	CASGDQGNYGYTF
TRBV7-9	.	.	TRBJ1-2	TGTGCCAGCAGCCCGCCCTTTAGTAAAGGGACACCATATGGCTACACCTTC	CASSPPFSKGTPYGYTF
TRBV7-2	.	.	TRBJ1-1	TGTGCCAGCAGCTTAGTCAGGGTCACTGAAGCTTTCTTT	CASSLVRVTEAFF
TRBV28	.	.	TRBJ2-7	TGTGCCAGCAGTTTATTGTGGGCCGAGCAGTACTTC	CASSLLWAEQYF
TRBV7-3	.	.	TRBJ2-7	TGTGCCAGCAGCCCCGGGACTCCCTACGAGCAGTACTTC	CASSPGTPYEQYF
TRBV19	.	.	TRBJ1-1	TGTGCCAGTAGTACCTGGACAGCCAAAATGAACACTGAAGCTTTCTTT	CASSTWTAKMNTEAFF
TRBV6-5	.	.	TRBJ2-6	TGTGCCAGCAGACCCGACAACTCTGGGGCCAACGTCCTGACTTTC	CASRPDNSGANVLTF
TRBV6-5	few	.	TRBJ2-2	TGTGCCAGCAGTTTGGCAGGGTTTTCCGGGGAGCTGTTTTTT	CASSLAGFSGELFF
TRBV12-5	.	.	TRBJ2-7	TGTGCTAGTGGTTTGGTCTTTTACGAGCAGTACTTC	CASGLVFYEQYF
TRBV19	.	.	TRBJ1-2	TGTGCCAGTAGTATAGGTACAGCTAACTATGGCTACACCTTC	CASSIGTANYGYTF
TRBV4-3	.	.	TRBJ2-1	TGCGCCAGCAGCCAAGGTGTCCAGAACAATGAGCAGTTCTTC	CASSQGVQNNEQFF
TRBV7-9	few	TRBD1	TRBJ1-4	TGTGCCAGCAGCGAACCGGACAGGGGAGGTGAAAAACTGTTTTTT	CASSEPDRGGEKLFF
TRBV5-1	.	TRBD2	TRBJ2-5	TGCGCCAGCAGCTCGAATGTTGGCGGGGGCCAAGAGACCCAGTACTTC	CASSSNVGGGQETQYF
TRBV18	.	TRBD1	TRBJ2-2	TGTGCCAGCTCACCGAGGCCGAGGACAGGAGGCACCGGGGAGCTGTTTTTT	CASSPRPRTGGTGELFF
TRBV6-5	few	.	TRBJ2-2	TGTGCCAGCAGTCTCCGGGACACTAGCACCGGGGAGCTGTTTTTT	CASSLRDTSTGELFF
TRBV11-2	.	.	TRBJ2-2	TGTGCCAGCAGCGCGTCGCACGGGGGGCCGGACACCGGGGAGCTGTTTTTT	CASSASHGGPDTGELFF